What follows is one TCR beta chain and its context. This sample is part of a study of blood T cell repertoires in COVID-19. Study background: Acute and convalescent COVID-19 specimens originated in the United States, Italy and Spain. Sources were T cells, B-cell-depleted T cells, or PBMCs; the material itself was cDNA or gDNA.

This CDR3 is 18 amino acids long. The trim removed 4 bases at V and 1 base at J, leaving 10 bases unmatched. CDR1 SGHKS and CDR2 YYEKEE come from the germline V gene (reference sequence). Study processing details: Nucleated cell counts were estimated from reference gene primer amplification. Profiled with immunoSEQ multiplex PCR; TCRdb holds only in-frame clones, not every one. V and J calls and clone size are copied from that table; D and trimming were computed from the DNA. In the table there are about 140,000 clones, approximately 78% of which are singletons. The receptor was isolated from a woman over 75 with acute or convalescent COVID-19. The chain uses TRBV5-5 and TRBJ2-2, with 10 bases that match TRBD2. Sample: peripheral blood. The CDR3 protein is CASSESTSGPGNTGELFF. CDR3 DNA sequence: TGTGCCAGCAGCGAATCGACTAGCGGGCCCGGGAACACCGGGGAGCTGTTTTTT.